What follows describes a single T cell receptor (beta chain). Its target is not known. V dropped 5 bases and J dropped 3 bases, with 14 bases sitting between them. Germline V gene lookup returns CDR1 SEHNR and CDR2 FQNEAQ (reference sequence). The CDR3 is made up of 16 amino acids. The second PCR ran roughly 7 to 12 cycles with a sample-barcoded 5' primer and J-beta primers. Per-sample output comprised a minimum of 2.5 million paired-end reads containing CDR3. TCRdb independently ran MiXCR on the 5' RACE reads; one entry per CDR3 protein. In the table there are more than 600,000 distinct CDR3 sequences, approximately 25% of which are singletons. Peripheral blood samples of 9 to 10 milliliters were drawn from each donor. This sample was taken from a study of blood T cells in healthy people across ages. Overall study results and limits: The diversity estimates, figures obtained from one million T cells, were considered underestimates.

The same data also went into a second study, on T cells of mothers and their children. That paper notes: Roughly 2.7 million TCR beta reads per child versus over 8.5 million per mother.

The source of this sequence is a boy younger than 18 in good health. Sequenced input: blood. The V call is TRBV7-9, the J call TRBJ2-6, with D possibly matching TRBD2 (6 bases). CDR3 sequence (DNA): TGTGCCAGCAGCCATCTGCGGGGCTATGGGGCCAACGTCCTGACTTTC. This gives the protein CASSHLRGYGANVLTF.